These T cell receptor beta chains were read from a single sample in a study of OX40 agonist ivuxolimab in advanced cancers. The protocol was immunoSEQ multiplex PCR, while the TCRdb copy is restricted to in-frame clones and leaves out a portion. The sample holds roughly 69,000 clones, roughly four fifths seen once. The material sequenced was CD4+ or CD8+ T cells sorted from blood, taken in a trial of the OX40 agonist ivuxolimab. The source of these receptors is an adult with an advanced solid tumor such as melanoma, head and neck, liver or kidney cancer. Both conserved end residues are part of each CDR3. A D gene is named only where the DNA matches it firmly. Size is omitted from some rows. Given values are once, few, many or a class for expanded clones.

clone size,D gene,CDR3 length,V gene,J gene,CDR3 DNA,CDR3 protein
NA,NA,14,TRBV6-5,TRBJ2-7,TGTGCCAGCAGTTCATTTGACAGTAGGGACGAGCAGTACTTC,CASSSFDSRDEQYF
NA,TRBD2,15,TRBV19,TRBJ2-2,TGTGCCAGTAGGAACACGGGAGGTCGCACCGGGGAGCTGTTTTTT,CASRNTGGRTGELFF
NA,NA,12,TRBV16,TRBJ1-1,TGTGCCAGCAGCTACACCCAGGGTGAAGCTTTCTTT,CASSYTQGEAFF
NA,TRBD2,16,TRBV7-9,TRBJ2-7,TGTGCCAGCAGCTTACCTTGGACTAGCGGTCCCTACGAGCAGTACTTC,CASSLPWTSGPYEQYF
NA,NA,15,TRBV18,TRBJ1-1,TGTGCCAGCTCCCGAAATATTAGGGAATTAGCTGAAGCTTTCTTT,CASSRNIRELAEAFF
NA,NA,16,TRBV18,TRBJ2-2,TGTGCCAGCTCACCACCCACAGGGCGGGAGACCGGGGAGCTGTTTTTT,CASSPPTGRETGELFF
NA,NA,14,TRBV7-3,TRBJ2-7,TGTGCCAGCAGCTTAGGCGGGCCCCCCTACGAGCAGTACTTC,CASSLGGPPYEQYF
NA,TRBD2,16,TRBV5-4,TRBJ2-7,TGTGCCAGCAGCTTGGCCGCGACTAGCGGGAACTACGAGCAGTACTTC,CASSLAATSGNYEQYF
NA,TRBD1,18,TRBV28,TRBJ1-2,TGTGCCAGCAGTTTACCCCTCTATCGGACAGGGGATAACTATGGCTACACCTTC,CASSLPLYRTGDNYGYTF
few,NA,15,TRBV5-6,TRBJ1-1,TGTGCCAGCAGCTTGGAGCGCCGGGGAAGCACTGAAGCTTTCTTT,CASSLERRGSTEAFF
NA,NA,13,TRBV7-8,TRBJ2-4,TGTGCCAGCAGCTTAGGGACCGTGTACATTCAGTACTTC,CASSLGTVYIQYF
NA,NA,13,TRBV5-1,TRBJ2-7,TGCGCCAGCAGCTTGGCCGACGGATACGAGCAGTACTTC,CASSLADGYEQYF
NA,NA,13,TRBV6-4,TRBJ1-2,TGTGCCAGCAGTGACTCGACCAGCCGGCGCTACACCTTC,CASSDSTSRRYTF
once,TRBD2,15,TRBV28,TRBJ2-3,TGTGCCAGCAGTCGCGGGGGGGCTTGGGGAGATACGCAGTATTTT,CASSRGGAWGDTQYF
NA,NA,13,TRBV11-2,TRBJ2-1,TGTGCCAGCAGCCCGGGACTTCTCAATGAGCAGTTCTTC,CASSPGLLNEQFF
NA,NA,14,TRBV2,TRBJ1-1,TGTGCCAGCAGTGCGTCGCAGGGGCACACTGAAGCTTTCTTT,CASSASQGHTEAFF
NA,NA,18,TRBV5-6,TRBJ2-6,TGTGCCAGCAGCTTGGCCGTAGGGAATGTCGGAGGGGCCAACGTCCTGACTTTC,CASSLAVGNVGGANVLTF
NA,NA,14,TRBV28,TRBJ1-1,TGTGCCAGCAGCCCGCAGGGAGGGTTCACTGAAGCTTTCTTT,CASSPQGGFTEAFF